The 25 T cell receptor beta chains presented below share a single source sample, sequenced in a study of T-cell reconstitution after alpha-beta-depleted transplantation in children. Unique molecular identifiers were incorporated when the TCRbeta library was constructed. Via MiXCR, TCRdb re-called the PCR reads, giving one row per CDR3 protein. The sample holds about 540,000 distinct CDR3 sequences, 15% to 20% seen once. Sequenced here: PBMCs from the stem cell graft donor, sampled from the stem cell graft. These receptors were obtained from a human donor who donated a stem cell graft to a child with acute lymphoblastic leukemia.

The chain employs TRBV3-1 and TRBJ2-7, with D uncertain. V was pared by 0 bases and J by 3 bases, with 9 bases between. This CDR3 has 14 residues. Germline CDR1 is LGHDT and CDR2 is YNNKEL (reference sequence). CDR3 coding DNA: TGTGCCAGCAGCCAAGATACGAAACGCTACGAGCAGTACTTC. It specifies CASSQDTKRYEQYF.

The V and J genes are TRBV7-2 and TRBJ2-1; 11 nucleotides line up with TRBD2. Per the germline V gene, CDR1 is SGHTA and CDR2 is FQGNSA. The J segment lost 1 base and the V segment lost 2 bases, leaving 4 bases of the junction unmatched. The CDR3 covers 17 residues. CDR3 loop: CASSLPGLAESYNEQFF. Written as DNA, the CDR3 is TGTGCCAGCAGCTTACCGGGACTAGCGGAATCCTACAATGAGCAGTTCTTC.

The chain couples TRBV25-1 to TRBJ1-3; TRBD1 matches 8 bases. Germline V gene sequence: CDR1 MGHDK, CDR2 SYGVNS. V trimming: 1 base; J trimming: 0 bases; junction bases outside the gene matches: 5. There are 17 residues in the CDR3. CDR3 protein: CASSEWDRLSSGNTIYF. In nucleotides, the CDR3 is TGTGCCAGCAGTGAATGGGACAGGTTGAGCTCTGGAAACACCATATATTTT.

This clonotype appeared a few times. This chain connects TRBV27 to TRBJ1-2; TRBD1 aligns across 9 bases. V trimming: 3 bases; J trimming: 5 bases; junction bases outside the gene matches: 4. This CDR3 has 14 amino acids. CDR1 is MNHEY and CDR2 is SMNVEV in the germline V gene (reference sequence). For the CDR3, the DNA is TGTGCCAGCAGTTTGGGGACAGGGCTATATGGCTACACCTTC. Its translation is CASSLGTGLYGYTF.

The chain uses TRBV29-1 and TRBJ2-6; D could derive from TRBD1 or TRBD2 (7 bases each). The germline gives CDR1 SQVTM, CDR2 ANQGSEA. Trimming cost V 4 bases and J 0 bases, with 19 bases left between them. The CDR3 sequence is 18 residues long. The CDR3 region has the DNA TGCAGCGTTGTGGGGGGGAGGGACAGCTCCTCTGGGGCCAACGTCCTGACTTTC. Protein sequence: CSVVGGRDSSSGANVLTF.

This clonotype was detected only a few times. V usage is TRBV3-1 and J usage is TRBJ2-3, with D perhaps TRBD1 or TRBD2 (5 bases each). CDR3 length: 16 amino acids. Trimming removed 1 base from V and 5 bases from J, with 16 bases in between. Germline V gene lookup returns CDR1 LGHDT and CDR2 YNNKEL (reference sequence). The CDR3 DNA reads TGTGCCAGCAGCCAAGGAAGCGGCCCTCAGGGAGATACGCAGTATTTT. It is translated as CASSQGSGPQGDTQYF.

The CDR3 region has the DNA TGTGCCACCAGCGACCGTAGGAAGTCTAGAGATACGCAGTATTTT. Protein: CATSDRRKSRDTQYF. V is TRBV15 and J is TRBJ2-3; no reliable D call. From germline, CDR1 is LNHNV and CDR2 YYDKDF (reference sequence). The CDR3 spans 15 residues. V dropped 5 bases and J dropped 5 bases, with 17 bases sitting between them.

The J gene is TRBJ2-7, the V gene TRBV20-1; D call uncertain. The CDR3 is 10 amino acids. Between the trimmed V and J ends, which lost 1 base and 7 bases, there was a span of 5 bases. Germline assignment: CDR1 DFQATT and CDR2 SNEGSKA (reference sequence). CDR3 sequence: CSARVREQYF. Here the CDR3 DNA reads TGCAGTGCTAGAGTAAGGGAGCAGTACTTC.

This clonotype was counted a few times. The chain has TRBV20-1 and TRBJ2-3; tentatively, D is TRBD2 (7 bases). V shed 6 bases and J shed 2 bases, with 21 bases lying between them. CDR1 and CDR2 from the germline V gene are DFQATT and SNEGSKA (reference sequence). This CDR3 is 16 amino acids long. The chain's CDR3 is CSATRRGARYTDTQYF. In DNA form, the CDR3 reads TGCAGTGCCACTCGACGGGGGGCGCGGTACACAGATACGCAGTATTTT.

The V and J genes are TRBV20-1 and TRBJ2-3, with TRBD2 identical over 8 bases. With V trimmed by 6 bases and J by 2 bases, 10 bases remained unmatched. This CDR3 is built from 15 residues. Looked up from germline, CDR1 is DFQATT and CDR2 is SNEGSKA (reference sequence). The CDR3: CSAAGTRGDTDTQYF. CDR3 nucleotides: TGCAGTGCGGCCGGGACTAGGGGGGACACAGATACGCAGTATTTT.

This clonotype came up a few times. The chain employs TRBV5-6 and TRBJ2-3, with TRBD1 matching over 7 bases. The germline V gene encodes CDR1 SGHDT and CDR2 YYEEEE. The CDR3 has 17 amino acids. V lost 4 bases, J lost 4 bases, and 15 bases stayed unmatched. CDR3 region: CASSPDHRGFGADTQYF. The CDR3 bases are TGTGCCAGCAGCCCTGATCACAGGGGATTCGGCGCAGATACGCAGTATTTT.

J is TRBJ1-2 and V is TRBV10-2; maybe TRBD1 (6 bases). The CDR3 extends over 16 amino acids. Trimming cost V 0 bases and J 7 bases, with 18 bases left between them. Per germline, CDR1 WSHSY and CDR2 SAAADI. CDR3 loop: CASSESTGPGLRGYTF. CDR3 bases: TGCGCCAGCAGTGAGTCGACAGGCCCAGGCCTGCGTGGCTACACCTTC.

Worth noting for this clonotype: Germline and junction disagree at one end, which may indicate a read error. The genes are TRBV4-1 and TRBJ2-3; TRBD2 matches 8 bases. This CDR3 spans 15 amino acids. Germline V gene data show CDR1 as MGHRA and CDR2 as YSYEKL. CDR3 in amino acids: CASSQVLSGRDKQYF. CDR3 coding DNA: TGCGCCAGCAGCCAAGTCTTAAGCGGGAGAGATAAGCAGTATTTT.

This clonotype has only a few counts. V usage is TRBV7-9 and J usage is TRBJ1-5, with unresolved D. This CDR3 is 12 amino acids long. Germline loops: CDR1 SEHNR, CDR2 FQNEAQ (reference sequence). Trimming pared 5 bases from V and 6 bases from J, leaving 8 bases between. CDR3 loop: CASSPHGQPQHF. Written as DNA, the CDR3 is TGTGCCAGCAGCCCTCACGGTCAGCCCCAGCATTTT.

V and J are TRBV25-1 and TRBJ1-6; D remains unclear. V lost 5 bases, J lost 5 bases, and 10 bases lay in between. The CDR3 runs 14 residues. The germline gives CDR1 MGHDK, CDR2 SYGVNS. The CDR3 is CASSPLSDNSPLHF. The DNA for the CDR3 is TGTGCCAGCAGTCCCTTATCGGATAATTCACCCCTCCACTTT.

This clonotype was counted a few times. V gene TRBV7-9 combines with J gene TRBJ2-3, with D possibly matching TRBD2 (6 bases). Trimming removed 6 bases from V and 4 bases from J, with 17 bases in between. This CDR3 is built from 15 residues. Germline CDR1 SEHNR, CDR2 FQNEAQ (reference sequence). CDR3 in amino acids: CASSPFVGGPDTQYF. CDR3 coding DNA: TGTGCCAGCAGTCCATTTGTCGGGGGACCAGATACGCAGTATTTT.

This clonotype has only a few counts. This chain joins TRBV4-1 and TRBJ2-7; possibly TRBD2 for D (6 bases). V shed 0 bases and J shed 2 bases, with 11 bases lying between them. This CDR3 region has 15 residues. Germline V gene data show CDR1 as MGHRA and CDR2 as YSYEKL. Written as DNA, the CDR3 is TGCGCCAGCAGCCAAGATGACGGAGGGACCTACGAGCAGTACTTC. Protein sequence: CASSQDDGGTYEQYF.

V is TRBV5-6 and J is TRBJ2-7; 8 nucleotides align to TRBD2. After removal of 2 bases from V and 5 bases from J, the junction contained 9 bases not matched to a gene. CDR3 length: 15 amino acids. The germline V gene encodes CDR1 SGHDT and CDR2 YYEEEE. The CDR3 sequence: CASSLDKREIHEQYF. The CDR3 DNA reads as TGTGCCAGCAGCTTAGACAAGCGGGAGATCCACGAGCAGTACTTC. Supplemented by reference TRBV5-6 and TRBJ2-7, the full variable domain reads DAGVTQSPTHLIKTRGQQVTLRCSPKSGHDTVSWYQQALGQGPQFIFQYYEEEERQRGNFPDRFSGHQFPNYSSELNVNALLLGDSALYLCASSLDKREIHEQYFGPGTRLTVT.

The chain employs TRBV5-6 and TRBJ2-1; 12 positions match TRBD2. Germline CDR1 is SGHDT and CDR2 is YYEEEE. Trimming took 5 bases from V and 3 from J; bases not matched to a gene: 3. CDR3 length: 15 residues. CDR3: CASRQGLAGYNEQFF. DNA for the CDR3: TGTGCCAGCAGACAGGGACTAGCGGGCTACAATGAGCAGTTCTTC.

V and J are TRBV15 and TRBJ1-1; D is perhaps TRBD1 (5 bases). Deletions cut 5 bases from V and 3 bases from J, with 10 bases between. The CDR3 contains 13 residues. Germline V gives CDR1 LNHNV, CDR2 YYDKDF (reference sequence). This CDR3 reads CATSPSGDTEAFF. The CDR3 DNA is TGTGCCACCAGCCCCTCGGGGGACACTGAAGCTTTCTTT.

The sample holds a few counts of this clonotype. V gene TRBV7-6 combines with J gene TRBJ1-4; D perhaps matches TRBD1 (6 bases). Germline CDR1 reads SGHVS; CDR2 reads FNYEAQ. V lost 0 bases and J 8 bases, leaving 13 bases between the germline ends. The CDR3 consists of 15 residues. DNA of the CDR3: TGTGCCAGCAGCTTAGCGCCAGGGGTGGGGGAAAAACTGTTTTTT. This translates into CASSLAPGVGEKLFF. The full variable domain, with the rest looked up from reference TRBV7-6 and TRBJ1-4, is GAGVSQSPRYKVTKRGQDVALRCDPISGHVSLYWYRQALGQGPEFLTYFNYEAQQDKSGLPNDRFSAERPEGSISTLTIQRTEQRDSAMYRCASSLAPGVGEKLFFGSGTQLSVL.

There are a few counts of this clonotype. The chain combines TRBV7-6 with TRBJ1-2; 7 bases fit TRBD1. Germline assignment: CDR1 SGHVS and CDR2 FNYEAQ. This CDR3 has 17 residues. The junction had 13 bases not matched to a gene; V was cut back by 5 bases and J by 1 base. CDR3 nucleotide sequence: TGTGCCAGCAGCGTTCGACAGGGTGGGGACCTTAACTATGGCTACACCTTC. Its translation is CASSVRQGGDLNYGYTF.

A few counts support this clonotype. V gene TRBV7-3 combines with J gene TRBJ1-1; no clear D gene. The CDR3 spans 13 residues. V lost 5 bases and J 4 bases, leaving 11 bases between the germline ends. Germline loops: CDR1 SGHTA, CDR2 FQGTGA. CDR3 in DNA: TGTGCCAGCAGCCCAATCCCCGGCACTGAAGCTTTCTTT. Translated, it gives CASSPIPGTEAFF.

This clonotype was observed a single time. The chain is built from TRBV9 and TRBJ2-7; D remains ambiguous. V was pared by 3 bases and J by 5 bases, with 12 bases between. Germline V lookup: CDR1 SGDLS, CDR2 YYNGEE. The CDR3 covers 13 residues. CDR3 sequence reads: CASSGEPGDEQYF. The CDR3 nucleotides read TGTGCCAGCAGCGGGGAACCCGGAGACGAGCAGTACTTC.

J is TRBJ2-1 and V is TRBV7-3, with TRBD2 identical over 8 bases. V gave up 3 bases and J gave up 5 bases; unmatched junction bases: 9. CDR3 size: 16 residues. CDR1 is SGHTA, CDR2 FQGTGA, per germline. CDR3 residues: CASSFVGGRSHNEQFF. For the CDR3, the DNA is TGTGCCAGCAGCTTTGTGGGCGGGAGGTCCCACAATGAGCAGTTCTTC. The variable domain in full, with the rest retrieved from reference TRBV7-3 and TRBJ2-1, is GAGVSQTPSNKVTEKGKYVELRCDPISGHTALYWYRQSLGQGPEFLIYFQGTGAADDSGLPNDRFFAVRPEGSVSTLKIQRTERGDSAVYLCASSFVGGRSHNEQFFGPGTRLTVL.